Listed below are T cell receptor beta chains from one sample, sequenced in a study of blood T cell repertoires in COVID-19. The data were produced by immunoSEQ multiplex PCR, yet TCRdb's version contains in-frame clones alone and is incomplete. Here the sample spans some 400,000 clones, more than 75% being singletons. Sequenced input: PBMCs or T cells enriched from blood (not recorded which). The origin of the receptors is a man younger than 40 who had recovered from COVID-19. Both conserved end residues are part of each CDR3. Each record gives: J gene, V gene, D gene, clone size, CDR3 length, CDR3 DNA, CDR3 protein. A D gene is named only where the DNA matches it firmly. Not every row has a clone size; where given, it reads once, few, many or a size class.

TRBJ2-2 TRBV6-5 TRBD2 - 14 TGTGCCAGCAGAAGAGCGGGGGACCCCGGGGAGCTGTTTTTT CASRRAGDPGELFF
TRBJ1-5 TRBV13 TRBD1 - 14 TGTGCCAGCAGCAAGACAGGGACCGATCAGCCCCAGCATTTT CASSKTGTDQPQHF
TRBJ1-2 TRBV4-1 TRBD1 - 14 TGCGCCAGCAGCCAAGTCACAGGGGTCTATGGCTACACCTTC CASSQVTGVYGYTF
TRBJ1-5 TRBV4-1 - - 15 TGCGCCAGCAGCCAAGAAAGAGGCAGTAATCAGCCCCAGCATTTT CASSQERGSNQPQHF
TRBJ1-1 TRBV18 - - 16 TGTGCCAGCTCACCAACCGGGGGAGGAATTCCCACTGAAGCTTTCTTT CASSPTGGGIPTEAFF
TRBJ1-2 TRBV19 - - 13 TGTGCCAGTAGTATTGGGGGACATCGTGGCTACACCTTC CASSIGGHRGYTF
TRBJ1-2 TRBV5-4 TRBD1 - 14 TGTGCCAGCAGCCAGGGACAGGACAACTATGGCTACACCTTC CASSQGQDNYGYTF
TRBJ1-5 TRBV5-8 TRBD1 - 15 TGTGCCAGCAGCGACAGGGGTTATAGCAATCAGCCCCAGCATTTT CASSDRGYSNQPQHF
TRBJ2-1 TRBV27 - - 15 TGTGCCAGCAGCCTTAACAGGGAATCTTACAATGAGCAGTTCTTC CASSLNRESYNEQFF
TRBJ1-4 TRBV6-6 TRBD1 - 13 TGTGCCAGCAATCCCGGGGACAGGGCGTCACTGTTTTTT CASNPGDRASLFF
TRBJ1-3 TRBV30 - once 13 TGTGCCTGGAGTGTAATTTCGGGAAACACCATATATTTT CAWSVISGNTIYF
TRBJ1-6 TRBV27 TRBD1 - 16 TGTGCCAGCAGACGAGGGACAGGGTTCTCTAATTCACCCCTCCACTTT CASRRGTGFSNSPLHF
TRBJ2-2 TRBV6-5 TRBD1 - 16 TGTGCCAGCAGTTCCCCGGGACAGGTGAACACCGGGGAGCTGTTTTTT CASSSPGQVNTGELFF
TRBJ2-1 TRBV7-3 TRBD2 - 15 TGTGCCAGCAGCCTTAGCGGGGGGCCTTACAATGAGCAGTTCTTC CASSLSGGPYNEQFF
TRBJ1-2 TRBV2 TRBD1 - 13 TGTGCCAGCAGACGGGACAGGAGCTATGGCTACACCTTC CASRRDRSYGYTF
TRBJ1-6 TRBV19 - - 15 TGTGCCAGTAGTTCGGTCTACCGAAGTAATTCACCCCTCCACTTT CASSSVYRSNSPLHF
TRBJ1-1 TRBV18 - - 13 TGTGCCAGCTCACCACCCGCGGTGGCTGAAGCTTTCTTT CASSPPAVAEAFF
TRBJ1-5 TRBV6-5 - - 14 TGTGCCAGCAGTTATTCACTTGCGGGTCAGCCCCAGCATTTT CASSYSLAGQPQHF
TRBJ1-4 TRBV18 TRBD1 - 17 TGTGCCAGCTCACTCAGGGGGTTATTATCAACTAATGAAAAACTGTTTTTT CASSLRGLLSTNEKLFF
TRBJ1-4 TRBV7-9 - - 12 TGTGCCAGCAGCCCCACTAGTGAAAAACTGTTTTTT CASSPTSEKLFF
TRBJ1-5 TRBV6-5 - once 15 TGTGCCAGCAGTTACAGTTCCACTTCTTTTCAGCCCCAGCATTTT CASSYSSTSFQPQHF
TRBJ1-2 TRBV19 - - 13 TGTGCCAGTACCATCGGTCTCCTCTATGGCTACACCTTC CASTIGLLYGYTF
TRBJ1-1 TRBV27 - - 18 TGTGCCAGCAGTTTATCTGGGCGAGGGGGAGTCGAAAACACTGAAGCTTTCTTT CASSLSGRGGVENTEAFF
TRBJ2-6 TRBV12-5 TRBD1 - 17 TGTGCTAGTGGTTTGAGCAGGGGGCGCCCTGGGGCCAACGTCCTGACTTTC CASGLSRGRPGANVLTF
TRBJ1-2 TRBV10-1 - - 15 TGCGCCAGCAGTGAGTCTCCCGGGAAGAACTATGGCTACACCTTC CASSESPGKNYGYTF
TRBJ1-1 TRBV19 - - 14 TGTGCCAGCGCCCGTCCCAGGGATAGCACTGAAGCTTTCTTT CASARPRDSTEAFF